This T cell receptor beta chain was identified during a study of T cell repertoires in cytomegalovirus infection. Study context: Through public TCR beta signatures, both CMV infection and matching HLA type were indicated.

General study points: CMV-specific TCR beta clonotypes restricted by HLA-C dominated the ex vivo response. Public TCR beta family frequency separated CMV-and-HLA carriers, including in an independent cohort.

V lost 6 bases and J lost 4; bases outside the gene matches: 7. CDR3 length: 14 residues. Each CDR3 protein gets one entry after TCRdb re-called the reads with MiXCR. The sample lists about 360,000 distinct CDR3 sequences, over 15% occurring once. This clonotype was observed many times. The target antigen is unknown. Sequenced material: PBMCs. The sequence came from a human donor in good health (CMV status not recorded). Some clones in this sample may be carry-over from other donors' samples. The chain joins TRBV12-3 or TRBV12-4 to TRBJ1-2, with 8 bases lining up with TRBD1. CDR3 in amino acids: CASRKQGDSYGYTF. CDR3 nucleotide sequence: TGTGCCAGCAGAAAACAGGGGGATAGCTATGGCTACACCTTC.